Listed here are 22 T cell receptor beta chains from one sample, sequenced in a study of T cell responses to AZD1222 COVID-19 vaccine. Libraries were prepared by immunoSEQ multiplex PCR; TCRdb keeps only in-frame clonotypes and omits some of them. This table holds 90,000 to 150,000 clones, about nine tenths found once. Sample: peripheral blood, taken on day 0 of AZD1222 vaccination. The source is an adult in good health.

This clone was observed once. The chain uses TRBV7-8 and TRBJ1-1; D gene unclear. V shed 5 bases and J shed 1 base, with 14 bases lying between them. The CDR3 is 15 amino acids. Per germline, CDR1 SGHVS and CDR2 FQNEAQ. The CDR3 sequence: CASSPQIAGNTEAFF. CDR3 nucleotide sequence: TGTGCCAGCAGCCCACAAATAGCAGGGAACACTGAAGCTTTCTTT.

The chain joins TRBV28 to TRBJ2-2, with D tentatively TRBD1 or TRBD2 (7 bases each). CDR1 and CDR2 (germline): MDHEN, SYDVKM. V shed 4 bases and J shed 6 bases, with 12 bases lying between them. The CDR3 spans 14 residues. The CDR3, as DNA: TGTGCCAGCAGTTGGGGAGGGGGCCCCGGGGAGCTGTTTTTT. Translated: CASSWGGGPGELFF.

The chain employs TRBV7-8 and TRBJ1-5; D perhaps matches TRBD1 (6 bases). The germline V gene encodes CDR1 SGHVS and CDR2 FQNEAQ. V lost 4 bases to trimming and J lost 1 base, with 11 bases between them. CDR3 length: 15 amino acids. The CDR3 region is CASSSDSWSNQPQHF. In DNA form, the CDR3 reads TGTGCCAGCAGCTCGGACAGTTGGAGCAATCAGCCCCAGCATTTT.

The rearrangement uses TRBV27 and TRBJ1-1; 10 positions agree with TRBD1. V dropped 5 bases and J dropped 8; count of bases not matched to a gene: 8. The CDR3 has 14 amino acids. Per germline, CDR1 MNHEY and CDR2 SMNVEV (reference sequence). CDR3 protein: CASSPRQGAGEAFF. The CDR3 nucleotides read TGTGCCAGCAGTCCCCGACAGGGGGCCGGAGAAGCTTTCTTT.

CDR3 in DNA: TGTGCCAGCAGCTACAGTGTTTATGAGCAGTTCTTC. Amino acids: CASSYSVYEQFF. V is TRBV12-3 or TRBV12-4 and J is TRBJ2-1, with D unresolved. The CDR3 runs 12 residues. V was pared by 6 bases and J by 8 bases, with 11 bases between.

This clone was counted a single time. The gene calls are TRBV5-6 and TRBJ2-2; no reliable D call. Trimming pared 5 bases from V and 7 bases from J, leaving 12 bases between. CDR3 length: 13 residues. CDR1 is SGHDT, CDR2 YYEEEE, per germline. The CDR3 loop reads CASRFKDIGELFF. The DNA of the CDR3 is TGTGCCAGCAGGTTCAAGGATATCGGGGAGCTGTTTTTT.

The chain couples TRBV5-1 to TRBJ1-2, with a possible D match to TRBD1 (5 bases). Germline V lookup: CDR1 SGHRS, CDR2 YFSETQ. The CDR3 is 13 residues long. V lost 4 bases, J lost 4 bases, and 11 bases lay in between. CDR3 nucleotides: TGCGCCAGCAGCCCGGGACGGCTCTATGGCTACACCTTC. Protein product: CASSPGRLYGYTF. Full variable domain (missing parts from reference TRBV5-1 and TRBJ1-2): KAGVTQTPRYLIKTRGQQVTLSCSPISGHRSVSWYQQTPGQGLQFLFEYFSETQRNKGNFPGRFSGRQFSNSRSEMNVSTLELGDSALYLCASSPGRLYGYTFGSGTRLTVV.

This chain connects TRBV2 to TRBJ1-2; D is possibly TRBD1 (6 bases). This CDR3 comprises 12 residues. V dropped 7 bases and J dropped 6 bases, with 12 bases sitting between them. Germline CDR1 SNHLY, CDR2 FYNNEI. CDR3 in amino acids: CASTGEGDGYTF. As DNA, the CDR3 is TGTGCCAGCACAGGGGAGGGGGATGGCTACACCTTC. Drawing the rest from reference TRBV2 and TRBJ1-2, the complete variable domain is EPEVTQTPSHQVTQMGQEVILRCVPISNHLYFYWYRQILGQKVEFLVSFYNNEISEKSEIFDDQFSVERPDGSNFTLKIRSTKLEDSAMYFCASTGEGDGYTFGSGTRLTVV.

Only a few counts were recorded for this clone. The rearrangement uses TRBV19 and TRBJ1-1, with 7 bases fitting TRBD1. Germline assignment: CDR1 LNHDA and CDR2 SQIVND (reference sequence). This CDR3 region has 14 residues. After removal of 6 bases from V and 4 bases from J, the junction contained 8 bases not matched to a gene. This CDR3 reads CASSQGQPATEAFF. The CDR3 DNA reads TGTGCCAGTAGCCAGGGACAGCCCGCCACTGAAGCTTTCTTT. Based on the CDR3 plus reference TRBV19 and TRBJ1-1, the full variable domain is DGGITQSPKYLFRKEGQNVTLSCEQNLNHDAMYWYRQDPGQGLRLIYYSQIVNDFQKGDIAEGYSVSREKKESFPLTVTSAQKNPTAFYLCASSQGQPATEAFFGQGTRLTVV.

The chain carries TRBV5-8 and TRBJ2-5, with D possibly TRBD2 on 5 matching bases. The CDR3 covers 17 residues. The germline CDR1 and CDR2 sequences are SGHTS and YDEGEE. V lost 0 bases, J lost 9 bases, and 24 bases lay in between. The CDR3 spells CASSLAGVDNYPIAQYF. The DNA of the CDR3 is TGTGCCAGCAGCTTGGCCGGGGTAGACAACTATCCCATTGCCCAGTACTTC.

Here the CDR3 DNA reads TGTGCCAGCAGCCTGAAGGGGAATTCACCCCTCCACTTT. As protein: CASSLKGNSPLHF. The chain is built from TRBV27 and TRBJ1-6, with D perhaps matching TRBD1 (5 bases). Trimming took off 6 bases at V and 7 bases at J, with 10 bases between the two ends. The CDR3 spans 13 residues. Germline loops: CDR1 MNHEY, CDR2 SMNVEV (reference sequence).

This clone came up once. V is TRBV10-3 and J is TRBJ1-1; 8 bases are a match to TRBD1. The V gene end was trimmed by 5 bases and the J gene end by 8 bases; junction bases not matched to a gene: 7. CDR3 length equals 13 residues. The germline CDR1 and CDR2 sequences are ENHRY and SYGVKD. CDR3 DNA sequence: TGTGCCATCAGTACAGGGGGAGTAGGGGAAGCTTTCTTT. Translating it yields CAISTGGVGEAFF.

The V and J genes are TRBV5-1 and TRBJ1-1; the match to TRBD1 covers 8 bases. CDR1 is SGHRS, CDR2 YFSETQ, per germline. Trimming at V came to 3 bases and at J to 1 base, leaving 8 bases not matched to a gene. This CDR3 has 16 amino acids. The CDR3 coding sequence is TGCGCCAGCAGCTGGAGGGGACAGGCGGGGAACACTGAAGCTTTCTTT. This gives the protein CASSWRGQAGNTEAFF.

The genes are TRBV6-5 and TRBJ1-1; D unresolved. The CDR3 runs 15 residues. Germline V gene lookup returns CDR1 MNHEY and CDR2 SVGAGI. V lost 0 bases and J lost 0, with 8 bases in between. CDR3 bases: TGTGCCAGCAGTTACTCTGGGGTCATGAACACTGAAGCTTTCTTT. It yields the protein CASSYSGVMNTEAFF.

V usage is TRBV6-5 and J usage is TRBJ1-5, with TRBD1 identical over 8 bases. The CDR3 spans 13 residues. J was trimmed by 8 bases and V by 4 bases; bases with no gene match: 4. Germline V gives CDR1 MNHEY, CDR2 SVGAGI. The CDR3 region has the DNA TGTGCCAGCAGTTCACACAGGGGGAAGCCCCAGCATTTT. It is translated as CASSSHRGKPQHF.

The chain has TRBV6-2 or TRBV6-3 and TRBJ1-1; D may be TRBD1 (6 bases). CDR1 is MNHEY, CDR2 SVGEGT, per germline. V lost 5 bases to trimming and J lost 4 bases, with 11 bases between them. The CDR3 spans 13 residues. CDR3 in DNA: TGTGCCAGCAGTCGACAGGTTTCCACTGAAGCTTTCTTT. Translation gives CASSRQVSTEAFF.

V usage is TRBV10-3 and J usage is TRBJ1-2; D not certain. V was cut by 3 bases and J by 3 bases, with 20 bases left in between. Germline V gene data show CDR1 as ENHRY and CDR2 as SYGVKD. The length of the CDR3 is 17 residues. CDR3 DNA: TGTGCCATCAGTGACCTCGAATCTGATTCATCCGACTATGGCTACACCTTC. Translating gives CAISDLESDSSDYGYTF.

The chain uses TRBV7-2 and TRBJ1-3; D is possibly TRBD1 (5 bases). Germline V gene data show CDR1 as SGHTA and CDR2 as FQGNSA. V was clipped by 4 bases and J by 0 bases, with 16 bases between them. This CDR3 has 17 amino acids. The CDR3 protein is CASSSGLTPLSGNTIYF. The CDR3 nucleotides read TGTGCCAGCAGCTCGGGACTCACCCCGCTCTCTGGAAACACCATATATTTT.

This clone was detected a few times. The chain has TRBV19 and TRBJ1-2; perhaps TRBD1 as D (5 bases). CDR1 is LNHDA and CDR2 is SQIVND in the germline V gene (reference sequence). The CDR3 extends over 17 amino acids. Between the trimmed V and J ends, which lost 4 bases and 6 bases, there was a span of 24 bases. Here the CDR3 DNA reads TGTGCCAGTAGTACCCCGGGACGATTCGTTAGCGAAGATGGCTACACCTTC. This codes for CASSTPGRFVSEDGYTF.

V usage is TRBV18 and J usage is TRBJ2-7; a weak D match, TRBD1 (6 bases). V gave up 4 bases and J gave up 0 bases, with 10 bases separating them. This CDR3 has 14 residues. Germline CDR1 KGHSH, CDR2 LQKENI. The CDR3 nucleotides read TGTGCCAGCTCACTGCGGACAGACTCCTACGAGCAGTACTTC. Protein sequence: CASSLRTDSYEQYF.

The chain links TRBV28 to TRBJ1-5; D possibly corresponds to TRBD1 (5 bases). The CDR3 covers 14 residues. V lost 6 bases, J lost 2 bases, and 11 bases lay in between. Germline CDR1 is MDHEN and CDR2 is SYDVKM. The chain's CDR3 is CASRSGSGNQPQHF. CDR3 nucleotides: TGTGCCAGCAGATCAGGGTCAGGCAATCAGCCCCAGCATTTT. The entire variable domain, with the rest obtained from reference TRBV28 and TRBJ1-5, is as follows: DVKVTQSSRYLVKRTGEKVFLECVQDMDHENMFWYRQDPGLGLRLIYFSYDVKMKEKGDIPEGYSVSREKKERFSLILESASTNQTSMYLCASRSGSGNQPQHFGDGTRLSIL.

V is TRBV3-1 (or the pseudogene TRBV3-2) and J is TRBJ1-2, with D uncertain. Germline V gives CDR1 LGHDT, CDR2 YNNKEL (reference sequence). The CDR3 runs 18 residues. Trimming stripped 1 base from V and 8 bases from J, with 26 bases between. CDR3 loop: CASSQVFRCRPGVEGYTF. The CDR3 DNA sequence: TGTGCCAGCAGCCAAGTTTTTCGGTGCCGGCCCGGGGTGGAGGGCTACACCTTC.